These T cell receptor beta chains were read from a single sample in a study of cytomegalovirus exposure and HLA in healthy donors. The protocol was immunoSEQ multiplex PCR, while the TCRdb copy is restricted to in-frame clones and leaves out a portion. The data hold fewer than 200,000 clones, with about 75% observed a single time. The sequenced sample was PBMCs. The origin of the receptors is a male donor in good health and CMV-seropositive. CDR3s include the opening cysteine and the closing phenylalanine or tryptophan. Each record gives: D gene, J gene, V gene, clone size, CDR3 DNA, CDR3 protein. A D gene is named only where the DNA matches it firmly. For some rows the clone size is stated as once, few or many, or as a class when expanded; others skip it.

D gene: .
J gene: TRBJ1-2
V gene: TRBV6-1
clone size: .
CDR3 DNA: TGTGCCAGCAGTGTCACAGGGAACTATGGCTACACCTTC
CDR3 protein: CASSVTGNYGYTF

D gene: TRBD1
J gene: TRBJ1-1
V gene: TRBV19
clone size: .
CDR3 DNA: TGTGCCAGTGGGGCCGGACAGGGGAACACTGAAGCTTTCTTT
CDR3 protein: CASGAGQGNTEAFF

D gene: TRBD1
J gene: TRBJ2-7
V gene: TRBV4-1
clone size: .
CDR3 DNA: TGCGCCAGCAGCCGCCAACAGGGGGCTCCCTACGAGCAGTACTTC
CDR3 protein: CASSRQQGAPYEQYF

D gene: .
J gene: TRBJ2-7
V gene: TRBV7-8
clone size: .
CDR3 DNA: TGTGCCAGCAGCTCTGGGCGTACCTACGAGCAGTACTTC
CDR3 protein: CASSSGRTYEQYF

D gene: .
J gene: TRBJ2-1
V gene: TRBV6-5
clone size: .
CDR3 DNA: TGTGCCAGCAGCCGGGGAATTAGCTCCTACAATGAGCAGTTCTTC
CDR3 protein: CASSRGISSYNEQFF

D gene: TRBD2
J gene: TRBJ2-1
V gene: TRBV10-1
clone size: .
CDR3 DNA: TGCGCCAGCAGTGCGACCCGGACTAGCGAAAGGGAGCAGTTCTTC
CDR3 protein: CASSATRTSEREQFF

D gene: TRBD1
J gene: TRBJ2-7
V gene: TRBV4-3
clone size: .
CDR3 DNA: TGCGCCAGCAGCCAAGGACTCCGGGACAGGGGCCACGAGCAGTACTTC
CDR3 protein: CASSQGLRDRGHEQYF

D gene: TRBD1
J gene: TRBJ2-6
V gene: TRBV7-2
clone size: .
CDR3 DNA: TGTGCCAGCAGCTTAGCTTCGACAGGGGGCTCTGGGGCCAACGTCCTGACTTTC
CDR3 protein: CASSLASTGGSGANVLTF

D gene: .
J gene: TRBJ1-2
V gene: TRBV4-2
clone size: .
CDR3 DNA: TGTGCCAGCAGCCCGGGGCAGGGGTCCGGCTATGGCTACACCTTC
CDR3 protein: CASSPGQGSGYGYTF

D gene: .
J gene: TRBJ1-4
V gene: TRBV6-6
clone size: once
CDR3 DNA: TGTGCCAGCAGGACGGGACATGCCGTGGGTCTAGCAAAACTGTTTTTT
CDR3 protein: CASRTGHAVGLAKLFF

D gene: .
J gene: TRBJ1-4
V gene: TRBV5-4
clone size: .
CDR3 DNA: TGTGCCAGCAGCTTGGACAGATCAGAAAAACTGTTTTTT
CDR3 protein: CASSLDRSEKLFF

D gene: .
J gene: TRBJ1-5
V gene: TRBV5-4
clone size: .
CDR3 DNA: TGTGCCAGCAGCTTACCGAGGCCAACCAGGGTTAGCAATCAGCCCCAGCATTTT
CDR3 protein: CASSLPRPTRVSNQPQHF

D gene: .
J gene: TRBJ1-1
V gene: TRBV6-1
clone size: .
CDR3 DNA: TGTGCCAGCAGTGAAGCTACAGTCGCCCTGAGAGCTTTCTTT
CDR3 protein: CASSEATVALRAFF

D gene: TRBD1
J gene: TRBJ1-6
V gene: TRBV4-1
clone size: few
CDR3 DNA: TGCGCCAGCAGCCCCTCCCCGGCGGGGACAGGGTATTCACCCCTCCACTTT
CDR3 protein: CASSPSPAGTGYSPLHF

D gene: .
J gene: TRBJ2-2
V gene: TRBV5-1
clone size: once
CDR3 DNA: TGCGCCAGCAGCTTCCAGGGGCGGACCGGGGAGCTGTTTTTT
CDR3 protein: CASSFQGRTGELFF

D gene: TRBD1
J gene: TRBJ1-1
V gene: TRBV9
clone size: .
CDR3 DNA: TGTGCCAGCAGCCCGCGGGACAGGGGAACGAACACTGAAGCTTTCTTT
CDR3 protein: CASSPRDRGTNTEAFF

D gene: .
J gene: TRBJ2-7
V gene: TRBV5-6
clone size: .
CDR3 DNA: TGTGCCAGCAGCTTGGCCCACAGCTACGAGCAGTACTTC
CDR3 protein: CASSLAHSYEQYF

D gene: .
J gene: TRBJ1-6
V gene: TRBV30
clone size: .
CDR3 DNA: TGTGCCTGGAGTGGGGGAATGGAGGGCTCTTCACCCCTCCACTTT
CDR3 protein: CAWSGGMEGSSPLHF

D gene: .
J gene: TRBJ2-7
V gene: TRBV30
clone size: .
CDR3 DNA: TGTGCCTGGAGTGTACCAGAGGGGGCCTACGAGCAGTACTTC
CDR3 protein: CAWSVPEGAYEQYF

D gene: TRBD1
J gene: TRBJ1-2
V gene: TRBV7-6
clone size: .
CDR3 DNA: TGTGCCAGCAGCTCCACAGGGGGCGGATTCTATGGCTACACCTTC
CDR3 protein: CASSSTGGGFYGYTF

D gene: .
J gene: TRBJ1-1
V gene: TRBV5-6
clone size: .
CDR3 DNA: TGTGCCAGCAGCTCGGACTTGAACACTGAAGCTTTCTTT
CDR3 protein: CASSSDLNTEAFF

D gene: .
J gene: TRBJ1-1
V gene: TRBV27
clone size: .
CDR3 DNA: TGTGCCAGCAGTTTTACTAGACGGACTGAAGCTTTCTTT
CDR3 protein: CASSFTRRTEAFF

D gene: TRBD1
J gene: TRBJ1-6
V gene: TRBV5-1
clone size: .
CDR3 DNA: TGCGCCAGCAGCTCAGGGGGCTATAATTCACCCCTCCACTTT
CDR3 protein: CASSSGGYNSPLHF

D gene: .
J gene: TRBJ2-1
V gene: TRBV7-3
clone size: .
CDR3 DNA: TGTGCCAGCAGCTCGGGGTTGTTGAATGAGCAGTTCTTC
CDR3 protein: CASSSGLLNEQFF

D gene: TRBD2
J gene: TRBJ2-1
V gene: TRBV7-3
clone size: .
CDR3 DNA: TGTGCCAGCAGCTTCCGACGGGAGGGTGAGCAGTTCTTC
CDR3 protein: CASSFRREGEQFF

D gene: .
J gene: TRBJ1-2
V gene: TRBV27
clone size: .
CDR3 DNA: TGTGCCAGCGGCGTTCTCCACAGGACCGGTAACTATGGCTACACCTTC
CDR3 protein: CASGVLHRTGNYGYTF

D gene: .
J gene: TRBJ2-2
V gene: TRBV6-5
clone size: few
CDR3 DNA: TGTGCCAGCAGTTCGGCCGGGGAGCTGTTTTTT
CDR3 protein: CASSSAGELFF

D gene: TRBD1
J gene: TRBJ2-1
V gene: TRBV7-8
clone size: .
CDR3 DNA: TGTGCCAGCAGCTTATCTTCTACAGGGGGCAATGAGCAGTTCTTC
CDR3 protein: CASSLSSTGGNEQFF

D gene: .
J gene: TRBJ2-1
V gene: TRBV2
clone size: .
CDR3 DNA: TGTGCCAGCAGTGTGGGAGGCTCCTACAATGAGCAGTTCTTC
CDR3 protein: CASSVGGSYNEQFF

D gene: TRBD2
J gene: TRBJ2-7
V gene: TRBV7-8
clone size: .
CDR3 DNA: TGTGCCAGCACTCCTGGGGGGGTCTCCTACGAGCAGTACTTC
CDR3 protein: CASTPGGVSYEQYF

D gene: TRBD1
J gene: TRBJ1-6
V gene: TRBV10-1
clone size: .
CDR3 DNA: TGCGCCAGCAGTGAGCCCCGACAGGGGGAGTATAATTCGCCCCTCCACTTT
CDR3 protein: CASSEPRQGEYNSPLHF

D gene: TRBD1
J gene: TRBJ2-3
V gene: TRBV30
clone size: .
CDR3 DNA: TGTGCCTGGGCCCTGGGACAGGGGAGGGCGGATACGCAGTATTTT
CDR3 protein: CAWALGQGRADTQYF

D gene: .
J gene: TRBJ2-5
V gene: TRBV27
clone size: .
CDR3 DNA: TGTGCCAGCAGCTGGGACTCCGGGGGAGAGACCCAGTACTTC
CDR3 protein: CASSWDSGGETQYF

D gene: .
J gene: TRBJ1-3
V gene: TRBV2
clone size: few
CDR3 DNA: TGTGCCAGCAGTGGCGACAGGAAAAGATTCTCTGGAAACACCATATATTTT
CDR3 protein: CASSGDRKRFSGNTIYF

D gene: TRBD2
J gene: TRBJ2-1
V gene: TRBV5-1
clone size: .
CDR3 DNA: TGCGCCAGCAGCCCAAGGACTAGTCGAACTGTGTACAATGAGCAGTTCTTC
CDR3 protein: CASSPRTSRTVYNEQFF

D gene: .
J gene: TRBJ1-4
V gene: TRBV6-1
clone size: .
CDR3 DNA: TGTGCCAGCAGGGTGCCCCAGGGAAGTTTTGAAAAACTGTTTTTT
CDR3 protein: CASRVPQGSFEKLFF

D gene: .
J gene: TRBJ2-2
V gene: TRBV7-3
clone size: few
CDR3 DNA: TGTGCCAGCAGCTCCTTAGTCGGGGAGCTGTTTTTT
CDR3 protein: CASSSLVGELFF

D gene: TRBD1
J gene: TRBJ2-5
V gene: TRBV7-9
clone size: .
CDR3 DNA: TGTGCCAGCAGTCCCGGGACAGGGGAAGAGACCCAGTACTTC
CDR3 protein: CASSPGTGEETQYF

D gene: .
J gene: TRBJ1-5
V gene: TRBV7-2
clone size: .
CDR3 DNA: TGTGCCAGCAGCTTAGAGGGGGTGACACTAAATCAGCCCCAGCATTTT
CDR3 protein: CASSLEGVTLNQPQHF

D gene: .
J gene: TRBJ1-5
V gene: TRBV19
clone size: .
CDR3 DNA: TGTGCCAGTAGCCCAGGGGAGAGGACCCAGCATTTT
CDR3 protein: CASSPGERTQHF

D gene: .
J gene: TRBJ1-6
V gene: TRBV6-5
clone size: .
CDR3 DNA: TGTGCCAGCAGTTACTCGAGGAATTCACCCCTCCACTTT
CDR3 protein: CASSYSRNSPLHF

D gene: TRBD1
J gene: TRBJ2-7
V gene: TRBV7-6
clone size: .
CDR3 DNA: TGTGCCAGCAGCCCCTGGGACAGGGGGCTCTACGAGCAGTACTTC
CDR3 protein: CASSPWDRGLYEQYF

D gene: TRBD1
J gene: TRBJ1-1
V gene: TRBV14
clone size: .
CDR3 DNA: TGTGCCAGCAGCCGCGGGACAGCAGTTAACACTGAAGCTTTCTTT
CDR3 protein: CASSRGTAVNTEAFF

D gene: .
J gene: TRBJ2-5
V gene: TRBV6-1
clone size: .
CDR3 DNA: TGTGCCAGCAGTTTTACAGGGAAAGAGACCCAGTACTTC
CDR3 protein: CASSFTGKETQYF

D gene: TRBD2
J gene: TRBJ2-1
V gene: TRBV19
clone size: .
CDR3 DNA: TGTGCCAGTACCTCCCTAGCGGGGTCCTACAATGAGCAGTTCTTC
CDR3 protein: CASTSLAGSYNEQFF

D gene: .
J gene: TRBJ1-1
V gene: TRBV30
clone size: .
CDR3 DNA: TGTGCCTGGAGCGTACGGGTTGAAGCTTTCTTT
CDR3 protein: CAWSVRVEAFF

D gene: .
J gene: TRBJ1-4
V gene: TRBV7-9
clone size: .
CDR3 DNA: TGTTCCAGCAGCTTCCCCTCCCGGGGTTTCGGTGAAAAACTGTTTTTT
CDR3 protein: CSSSFPSRGFGEKLFF

D gene: .
J gene: TRBJ2-5
V gene: TRBV2
clone size: .
CDR3 DNA: TGTGCCAGCAGGACATTGGGGGGGGCCGGGGAGACCCAGTACTTC
CDR3 protein: CASRTLGGAGETQYF

D gene: TRBD2
J gene: TRBJ2-7
V gene: TRBV7-6
clone size: .
CDR3 DNA: TGTGCCAGCAGCTTCCGGGGGGGCGAGCAGTACTTC
CDR3 protein: CASSFRGGEQYF

D gene: TRBD1
J gene: TRBJ2-2
V gene: TRBV2
clone size: .
CDR3 DNA: TGTGCCAGCACCGAAGGTACAGGGGGTACCGGGGAGCTGTTTTTT
CDR3 protein: CASTEGTGGTGELFF

D gene: TRBD1
J gene: TRBJ1-1
V gene: TRBV5-8
clone size: .
CDR3 DNA: TGTGCCAGCAGCTTGGGCTTCAGTGGACAGGGGCTGAAAGCTTTCTTT
CDR3 protein: CASSLGFSGQGLKAFF

D gene: .
J gene: TRBJ1-1
V gene: TRBV6-1
clone size: .
CDR3 DNA: TGTGCCAGCAGACTTCACCGGGACACTGATGAAGCTTTCTTT
CDR3 protein: CASRLHRDTDEAFF

D gene: TRBD2
J gene: TRBJ2-7
V gene: TRBV5-6
clone size: few
CDR3 DNA: TGTGCCAGCAGCGACCTGCGACTAGCGGGGGAGTACGAGCAGTACTTC
CDR3 protein: CASSDLRLAGEYEQYF

D gene: .
J gene: TRBJ2-2
V gene: TRBV7-2
clone size: .
CDR3 DNA: TGTGCCAGCAGCTTAAATTTAAACACCGGGGAGCTGTTTTTT
CDR3 protein: CASSLNLNTGELFF

D gene: .
J gene: TRBJ1-3
V gene: TRBV5-1
clone size: .
CDR3 DNA: TGCGCCAGCAGCTTGGACGGGGGATTCGCTGGAAACACCATATATTTT
CDR3 protein: CASSLDGGFAGNTIYF

D gene: TRBD1
J gene: TRBJ1-1
V gene: TRBV9
clone size: .
CDR3 DNA: TGTGCCAGCAGCACCGGGACAGGCCCGAACACTGAAGCTTTCTTT
CDR3 protein: CASSTGTGPNTEAFF

D gene: .
J gene: TRBJ2-3
V gene: TRBV2
clone size: .
CDR3 DNA: TGTGCCAGCAGTGAAAGGGCTAGCGTTCAAGATACGCAGTATTTT
CDR3 protein: CASSERASVQDTQYF

D gene: TRBD1
J gene: TRBJ1-2
V gene: TRBV30
clone size: .
CDR3 DNA: TGTGCCTGCCTCACCACAGGGGATGGCTACACCTTC
CDR3 protein: CACLTTGDGYTF

D gene: .
J gene: TRBJ1-5
V gene: TRBV30
clone size: .
CDR3 DNA: TGTGCCTGGAGTGTATTAAATCAGCCCCAGCATTTT
CDR3 protein: CAWSVLNQPQHF

D gene: TRBD2
J gene: TRBJ2-1
V gene: TRBV5-1
clone size: few
CDR3 DNA: TGCGCCAGCAGCCCCCTAGGTAGCGGGGGAGGTGAGCAGTTCTTC
CDR3 protein: CASSPLGSGGGEQFF